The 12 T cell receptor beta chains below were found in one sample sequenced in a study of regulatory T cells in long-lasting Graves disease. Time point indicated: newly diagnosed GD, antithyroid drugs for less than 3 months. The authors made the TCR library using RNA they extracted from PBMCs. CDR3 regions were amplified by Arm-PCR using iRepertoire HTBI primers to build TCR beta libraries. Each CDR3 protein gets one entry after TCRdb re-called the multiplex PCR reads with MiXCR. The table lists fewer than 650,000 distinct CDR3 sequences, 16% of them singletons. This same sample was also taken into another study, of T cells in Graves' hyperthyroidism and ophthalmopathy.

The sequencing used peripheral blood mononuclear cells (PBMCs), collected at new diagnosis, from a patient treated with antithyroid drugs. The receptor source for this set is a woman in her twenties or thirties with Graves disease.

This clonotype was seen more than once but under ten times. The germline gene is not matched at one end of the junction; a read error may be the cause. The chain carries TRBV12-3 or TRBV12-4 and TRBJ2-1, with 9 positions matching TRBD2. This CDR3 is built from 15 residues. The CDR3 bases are TGTGCCAGCAGTTTGGCTAGCGGGGCGTACAATGGGCAGTTCTTC. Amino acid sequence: CASSLASGAYNGQFF.

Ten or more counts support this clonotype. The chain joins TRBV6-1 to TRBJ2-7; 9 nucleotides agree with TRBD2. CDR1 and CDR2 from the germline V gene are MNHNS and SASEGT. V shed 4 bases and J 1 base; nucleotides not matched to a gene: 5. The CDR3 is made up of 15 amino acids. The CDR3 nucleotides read TGTGCCAGCAGTGCCTGGACTAGCGCTTCCTACGAGCAGTACTTC. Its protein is CASSAWTSASYEQYF.

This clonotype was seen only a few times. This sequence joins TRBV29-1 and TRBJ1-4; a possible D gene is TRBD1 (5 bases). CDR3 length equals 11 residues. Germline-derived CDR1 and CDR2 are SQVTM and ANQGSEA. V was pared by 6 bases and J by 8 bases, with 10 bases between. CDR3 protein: CSVSRDEKLFF. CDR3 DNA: TGCAGCGTCTCCCGGGACGAAAAACTGTTTTTT.

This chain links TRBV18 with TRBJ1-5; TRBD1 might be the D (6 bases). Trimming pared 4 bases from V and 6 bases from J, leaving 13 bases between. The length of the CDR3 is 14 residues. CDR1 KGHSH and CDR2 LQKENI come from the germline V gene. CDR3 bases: TGTGCCAGCTCACTTTCACAGGGCAGTCAGCCCCAGCATTTT. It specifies CASSLSQGSQPQHF.

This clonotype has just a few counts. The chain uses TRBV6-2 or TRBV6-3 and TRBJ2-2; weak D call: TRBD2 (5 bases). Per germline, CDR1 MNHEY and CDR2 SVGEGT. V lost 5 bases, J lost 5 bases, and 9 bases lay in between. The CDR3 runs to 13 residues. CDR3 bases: TGTGCCAGCAGTGAAACTAGGACCGGGGAGCTGTTTTTT. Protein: CASSETRTGELFF.

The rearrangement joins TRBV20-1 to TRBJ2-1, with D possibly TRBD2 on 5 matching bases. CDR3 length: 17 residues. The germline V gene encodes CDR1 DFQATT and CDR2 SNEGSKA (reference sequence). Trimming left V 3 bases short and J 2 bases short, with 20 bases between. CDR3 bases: TGCAGTGCTAGTACAGAAGCGGCCCAACGGCCCTACAATGAGCAGTTCTTC. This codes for CSASTEAAQRPYNEQFF.

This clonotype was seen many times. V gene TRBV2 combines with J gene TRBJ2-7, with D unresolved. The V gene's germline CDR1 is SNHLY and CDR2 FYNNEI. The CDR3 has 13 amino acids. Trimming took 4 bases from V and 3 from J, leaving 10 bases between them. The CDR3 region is CASSVSPNYEQYF. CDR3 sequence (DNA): TGTGCCAGCAGTGTCAGTCCGAACTACGAGCAGTACTTC. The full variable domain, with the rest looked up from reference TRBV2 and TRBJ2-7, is EPEVTQTPSHQVTQMGQEVILRCVPISNHLYFYWYRQILGQKVEFLVSFYNNEISEKSEIFDDQFSVERPDGSNFTLKIRSTKLEDSAMYFCASSVSPNYEQYFGPGTRLTVT.

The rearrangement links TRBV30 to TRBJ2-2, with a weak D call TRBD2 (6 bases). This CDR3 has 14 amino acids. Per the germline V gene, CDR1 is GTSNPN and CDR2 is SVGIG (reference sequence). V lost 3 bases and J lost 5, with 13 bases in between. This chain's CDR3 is CAWSRELGTGELFF. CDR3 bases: TGTGCCTGGAGCCGGGAGCTGGGAACCGGGGAGCTGTTTTTT.

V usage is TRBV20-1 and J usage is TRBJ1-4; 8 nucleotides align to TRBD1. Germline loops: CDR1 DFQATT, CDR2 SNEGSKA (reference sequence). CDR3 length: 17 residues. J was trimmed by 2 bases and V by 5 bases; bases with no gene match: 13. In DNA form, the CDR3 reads TGCAGTGCTCCGCCGGGGGCAGGGGGCGATACTAATGAAAAACTGTTTTTT. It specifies CSAPPGAGGDTNEKLFF.

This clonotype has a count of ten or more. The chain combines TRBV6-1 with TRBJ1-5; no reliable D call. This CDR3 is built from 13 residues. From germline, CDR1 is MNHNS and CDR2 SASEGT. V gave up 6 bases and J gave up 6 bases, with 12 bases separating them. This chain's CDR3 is CASRRVAGQPQHF. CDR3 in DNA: TGTGCCAGCAGGAGGGTTGCCGGTCAGCCCCAGCATTTT.

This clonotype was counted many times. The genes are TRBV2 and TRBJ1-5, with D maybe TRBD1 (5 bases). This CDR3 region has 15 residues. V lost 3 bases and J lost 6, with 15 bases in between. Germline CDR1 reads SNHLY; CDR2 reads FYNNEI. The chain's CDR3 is CASSDPRGSSQPQHF. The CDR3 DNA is TGTGCCAGCAGTGACCCAAGGGGATCAAGTCAGCCCCAGCATTTT.

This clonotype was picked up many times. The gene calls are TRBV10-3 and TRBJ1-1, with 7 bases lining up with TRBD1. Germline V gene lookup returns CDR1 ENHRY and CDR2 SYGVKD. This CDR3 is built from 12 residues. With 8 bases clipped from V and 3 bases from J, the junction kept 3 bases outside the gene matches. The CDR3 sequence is CAIGDRDTEAFF. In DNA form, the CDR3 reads TGTGCCATCGGGGACAGAGACACTGAAGCTTTCTTT.